This TCR beta chain comes out of a study of blood T cell repertoires in COVID-19. Study in general: Samples came from the United States, Italy and Spain, spanning acute and convalescent COVID-19. T cells, B-cell-depleted T cells, or PBMCs supplied cDNA or gDNA.

The CDR3 loop spans 13 amino acids. V shed 5 bases and J shed 3 bases, with 11 bases lying between them. Germline assignment: CDR1 SGHTA and CDR2 FQGNSA. Authors' data handling: Nucleated cell number was recorded as an estimate derived from reference gene primer amplification. Profiling relied on immunoSEQ multiplex PCR, and the TCRdb table lists in-frame clones only, not all of them. V, J and clone size were drawn from that table, and D and trimming were deduced from the DNA. This table has more than 85,000 clones, about 85% appearing once. The specimen sequenced was peripheral blood. The receptor was derived from a man older than 75 with acute or convalescent COVID-19. The V call is TRBV7-2, the J call TRBJ2-7; D might be TRBD2 (6 bases). Here the CDR3 DNA reads TGTGCCAGCAGCGCGGGGCAGAACTACGAGCAGTACTTC. Translation: CASSAGQNYEQYF.